This T cell receptor beta chain was recorded in a study of glioma-infiltrating T cells after dendritic cell vaccination. Overall study: Between about 2003 and 2013, patients got autologous tumor lysate-pulsed dendritic cell vaccines. At biweekly intervals, patients got three intradermal dendritic cell vaccine injections. The vaccine used monocyte-derived dendritic cells pulsed overnight with autologous tumor lysate. Study-level findings and limits: Survival was not directly related to TCR clonality in these patients.

Turning to this clone: Its antigen is not identified.

TCRdb's table, derived via immunoSEQ multiplex PCR, lists solely in-frame clones and lacks some. The sample has almost 90,000 clones, under 85% seen once. Per the germline V gene, CDR1 is MNHEY and CDR2 is SVGAGI. Trimming took 0 bases from V and 4 from J, leaving 8 bases between them. The CDR3 is 14 residues long. Time point here: after dendritic cell vaccination, including at tumor progression/relapse. This specimen consisted of blood, obtained after dendritic cell vaccination. The rearrangement uses TRBV6-5 and TRBJ2-3; D is unclear. The sequence was collected from a human donor with glioblastoma. CDR3 DNA: TGTGCCAGCAGTTACTCTGCCAGTCCAGATACGCAGTATTTT. Residues: CASSYSASPDTQYF.